This T cell receptor beta chain comes out of a study of shared clonotypes between healthy human individuals. Participating donors were healthy, HIV-negative adults free of recent acute infections or vaccinations. CD4+ cells were split into CD45RA+ naive and CD45RA-negative memory subsets. The CDR3 has 11 amino acids. The germline V gene has CDR1 MDHEN and CDR2 SYDVKM. Trimming took off 6 bases at V and 4 bases at J, with 7 bases between the two ends. Sequenced by immunoSEQ multiplex PCR; TCRdb stores in-frame clones only, minus some. This table holds 600,000 to 750,000 clones, around 70% found once. V gene TRBV28 combines with J gene TRBJ2-7, with D hard to call. The source material was memory CD4+ T cells sorted from blood. Indicated subset: CD45RA-negative fraction. This sequence originates from a woman between 25 and 40 years old in good health. The CDR3 nucleotides are TGTGCCAGCAGGGACCAGTACGAGCAGTACTTC. Translation gives CASRDQYEQYF.